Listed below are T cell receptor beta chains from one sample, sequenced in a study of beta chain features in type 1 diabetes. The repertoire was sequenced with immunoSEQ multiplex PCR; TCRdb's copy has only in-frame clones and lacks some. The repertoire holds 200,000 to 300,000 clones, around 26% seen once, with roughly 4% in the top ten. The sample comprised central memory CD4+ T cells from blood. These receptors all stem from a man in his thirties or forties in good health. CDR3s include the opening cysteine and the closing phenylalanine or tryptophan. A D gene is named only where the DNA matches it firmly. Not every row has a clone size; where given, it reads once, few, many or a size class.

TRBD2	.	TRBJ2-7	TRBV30	CAWSSSGSGEQYF	TGTGCCTGGAGTTCCAGCGGGAGTGGCGAGCAGTACTTC
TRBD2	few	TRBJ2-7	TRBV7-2	CASSSGTSGIREQYF	TGTGCCAGCAGTTCCGGGACTAGCGGGATCCGCGAGCAGTACTTC
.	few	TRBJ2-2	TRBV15	CATSRDRGSSAVGLFF	TGTGCCACCAGCAGAGATCGAGGGTCCAGTGCGGTTGGGCTGTTTTTT
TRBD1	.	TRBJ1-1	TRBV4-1	CASSHPGQGSLLGTEAFF	TGCGCCAGCAGCCACCCGGGACAGGGTTCCCTTCTTGGCACTGAAGCTTTCTTT
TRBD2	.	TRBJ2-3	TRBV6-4	CASSLTSSDTQYF	TGTGCCAGCAGTTTGACTAGCTCAGATACGCAGTATTTT
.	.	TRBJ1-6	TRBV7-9	CASSSTGTKNSPLHF	TGTGCCAGCAGCTCGACCGGGACAAAGAATTCACCCCTCCACTTT
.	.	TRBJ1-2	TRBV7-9	CASSLNYGYTF	TGTGCCAGCAGCTTGAACTATGGCTACACCTTC
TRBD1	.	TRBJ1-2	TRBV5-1	CASSPGTGQPNGYTF	TGCGCCAGCAGCCCTGGGACAGGGCAACCCAATGGCTACACCTTC
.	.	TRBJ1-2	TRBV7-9	CASSSSGGLYGYTF	TGTGCCAGCAGCTCGTCCGGAGGGCTCTATGGCTACACCTTC
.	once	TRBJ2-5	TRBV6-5	CASRRMTPAIETQYF	TGTGCCAGCAGGAGGATGACCCCGGCAATCGAGACCCAGTACTTC
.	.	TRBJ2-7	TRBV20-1	CSPGTQYEQYF	TGCAGTCCCGGGACCCAGTACGAGCAGTACTTC
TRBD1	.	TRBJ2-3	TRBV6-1	CASSVSLGQTQDTQYF	TGTGCCAGCAGTGTTAGTCTGGGACAGACGCAAGATACGCAGTATTTT
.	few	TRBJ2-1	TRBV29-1	CSGGGGAYNEQFF	TGCAGCGGGGGAGGAGGGGCCTACAATGAGCAGTTCTTC
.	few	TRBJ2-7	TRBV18	CASSPSIDTYEQYF	TGTGCCAGCTCACCGAGCATAGACACCTACGAGCAGTACTTC
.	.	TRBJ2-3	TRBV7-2	CASSSVGASTDTQYF	TGTGCCAGCAGCTCCGTGGGGGCTAGCACAGATACGCAGTATTTT
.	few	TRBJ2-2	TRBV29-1	CSVRKGTPNTGELFF	TGCAGCGTTCGGAAAGGAACACCGAACACCGGGGAGCTGTTTTTT
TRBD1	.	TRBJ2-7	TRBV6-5	CASSYRDRGPYEQYF	TGTGCCAGCAGTTACAGGGACAGGGGCCCCTACGAGCAGTACTTC
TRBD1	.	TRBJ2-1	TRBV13	CASSLGGGVSYNEQFF	TGTGCCAGCAGCTTAGGAGGGGGCGTCTCCTACAATGAGCAGTTCTTC